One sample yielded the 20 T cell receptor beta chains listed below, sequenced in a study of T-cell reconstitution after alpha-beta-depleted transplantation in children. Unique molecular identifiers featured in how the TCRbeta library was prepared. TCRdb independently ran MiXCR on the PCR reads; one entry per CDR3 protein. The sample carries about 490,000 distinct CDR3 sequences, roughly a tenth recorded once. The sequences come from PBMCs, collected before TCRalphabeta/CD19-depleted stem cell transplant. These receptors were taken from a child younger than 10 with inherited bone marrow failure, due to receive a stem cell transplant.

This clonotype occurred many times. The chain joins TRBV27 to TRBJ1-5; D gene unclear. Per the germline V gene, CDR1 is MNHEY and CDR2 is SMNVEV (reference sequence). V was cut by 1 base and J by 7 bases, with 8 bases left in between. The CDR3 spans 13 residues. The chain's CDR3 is CASSLYAGQPQHF. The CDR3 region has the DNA TGTGCCAGCAGTTTATACGCTGGGCAGCCCCAGCATTTT.

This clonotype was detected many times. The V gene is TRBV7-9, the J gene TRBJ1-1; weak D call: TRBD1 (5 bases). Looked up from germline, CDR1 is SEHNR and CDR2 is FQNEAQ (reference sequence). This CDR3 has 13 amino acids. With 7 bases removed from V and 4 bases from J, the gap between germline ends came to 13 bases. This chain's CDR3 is CASTLGVGTEAFF. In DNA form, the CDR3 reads TGTGCCAGCACCCTGGGGGTGGGCACTGAAGCTTTCTTT.

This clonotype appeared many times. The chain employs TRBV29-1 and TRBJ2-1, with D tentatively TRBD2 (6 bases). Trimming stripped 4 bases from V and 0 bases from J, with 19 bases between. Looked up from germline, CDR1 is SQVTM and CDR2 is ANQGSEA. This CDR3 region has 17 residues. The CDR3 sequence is CSVAGTQAGSSYNEQFF. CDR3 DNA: TGCAGCGTTGCAGGGACCCAAGCCGGGAGCTCCTACAATGAGCAGTTCTTC.

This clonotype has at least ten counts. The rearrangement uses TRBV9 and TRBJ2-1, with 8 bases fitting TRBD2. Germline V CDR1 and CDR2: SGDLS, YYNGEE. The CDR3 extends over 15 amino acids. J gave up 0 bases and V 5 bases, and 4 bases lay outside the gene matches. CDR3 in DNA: TGTGCCAGCAGTTACAGCGGGAGCTCCTACAATGAGCAGTTCTTC. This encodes CASSYSGSSYNEQFF.

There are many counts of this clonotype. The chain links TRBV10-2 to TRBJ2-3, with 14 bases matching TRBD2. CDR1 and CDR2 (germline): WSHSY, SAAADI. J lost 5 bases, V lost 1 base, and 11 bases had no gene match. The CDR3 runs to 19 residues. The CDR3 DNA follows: TGCGCCAGCAGTGAGTTTCCGGGACTAGCGGGAGTCGGCGGAGATACGCAGTATTTT. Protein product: CASSEFPGLAGVGGDTQYF.

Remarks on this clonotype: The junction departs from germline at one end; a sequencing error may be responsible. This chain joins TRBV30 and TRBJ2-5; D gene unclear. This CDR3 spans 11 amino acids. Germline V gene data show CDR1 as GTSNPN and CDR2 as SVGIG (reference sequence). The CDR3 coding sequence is TGTGCCTGGACGGCCGCAGAGACCCAGAACTTC. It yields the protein CAWTAAETQNF.

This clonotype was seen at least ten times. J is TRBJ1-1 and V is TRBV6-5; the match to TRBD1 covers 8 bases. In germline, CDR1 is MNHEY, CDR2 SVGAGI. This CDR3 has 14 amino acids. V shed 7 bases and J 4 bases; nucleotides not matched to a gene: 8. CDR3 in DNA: TGTGCCAGCACCGAGGTCCAGGGGGCCACTGAAGCTTTCTTT. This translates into CASTEVQGATEAFF.

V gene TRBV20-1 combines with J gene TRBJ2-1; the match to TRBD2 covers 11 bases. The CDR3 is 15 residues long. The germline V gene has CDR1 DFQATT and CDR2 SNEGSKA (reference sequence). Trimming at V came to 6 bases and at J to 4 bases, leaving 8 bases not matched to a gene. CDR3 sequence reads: CSAGPTSGSYNEQFF. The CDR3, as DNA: TGCAGTGCCGGACCCACTAGCGGGAGTTACAATGAGCAGTTCTTC.

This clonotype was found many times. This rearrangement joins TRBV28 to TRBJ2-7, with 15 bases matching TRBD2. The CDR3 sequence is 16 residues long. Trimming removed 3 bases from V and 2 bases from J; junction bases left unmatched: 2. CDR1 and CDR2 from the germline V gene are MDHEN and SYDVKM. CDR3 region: CASSFGLAGGPYEQYF. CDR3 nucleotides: TGTGCCAGCAGTTTCGGACTAGCGGGAGGGCCCTACGAGCAGTACTTC.

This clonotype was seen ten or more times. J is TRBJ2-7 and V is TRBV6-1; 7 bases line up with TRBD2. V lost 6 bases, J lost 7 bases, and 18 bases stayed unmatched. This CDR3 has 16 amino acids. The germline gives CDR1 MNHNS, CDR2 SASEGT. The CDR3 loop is CASSPARAGANREQYF. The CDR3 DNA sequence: TGTGCCAGCAGCCCTGCGCGCGCGGGAGCAAATAGGGAGCAGTACTTC.

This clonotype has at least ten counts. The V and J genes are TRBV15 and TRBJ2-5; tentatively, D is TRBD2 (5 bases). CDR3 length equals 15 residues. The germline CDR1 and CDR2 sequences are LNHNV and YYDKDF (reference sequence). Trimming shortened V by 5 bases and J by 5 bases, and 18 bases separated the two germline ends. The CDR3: CATSPSGISGETQYF. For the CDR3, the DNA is TGTGCCACCAGCCCGTCGGGGATATCGGGGGAGACCCAGTACTTC.

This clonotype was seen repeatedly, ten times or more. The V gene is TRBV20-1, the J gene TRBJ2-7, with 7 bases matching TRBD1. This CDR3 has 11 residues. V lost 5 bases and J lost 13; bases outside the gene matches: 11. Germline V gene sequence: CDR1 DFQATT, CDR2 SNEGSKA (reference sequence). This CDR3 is CSAPTADRRYF. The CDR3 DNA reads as TGCAGTGCTCCTACAGCGGACAGGAGATACTTC.

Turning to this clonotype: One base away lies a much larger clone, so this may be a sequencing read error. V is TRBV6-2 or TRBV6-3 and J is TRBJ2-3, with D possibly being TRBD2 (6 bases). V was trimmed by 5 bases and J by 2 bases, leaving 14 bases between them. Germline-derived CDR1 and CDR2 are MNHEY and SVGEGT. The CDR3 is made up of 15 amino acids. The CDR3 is CASSERRAITDTQYF. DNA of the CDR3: TGTGCCAGCAGTGAGCGGAGGGCTATCACAGATACGCAGTATTTT.

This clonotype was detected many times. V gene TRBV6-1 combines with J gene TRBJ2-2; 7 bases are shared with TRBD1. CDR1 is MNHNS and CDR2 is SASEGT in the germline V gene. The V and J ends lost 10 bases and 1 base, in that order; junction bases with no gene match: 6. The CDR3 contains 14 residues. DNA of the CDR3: TGTGCCACCGAACAGGGGCAGAACACCGGGGAGCTGTTTTTT. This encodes CATEQGQNTGELFF.

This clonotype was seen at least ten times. In DNA form, the CDR3 reads TGCAGTGCTCAGAGCCGGGACAGGGGTATTTACGAGCAGTACTTC. This codes for CSAQSRDRGIYEQYF. This sequence joins TRBV20-1 and TRBJ2-7, with TRBD1 matching 10 bases. Trimming removed 5 bases from V and 4 bases from J; junction bases left unmatched: 11. In germline, CDR1 is DFQATT, CDR2 SNEGSKA (reference sequence). This CDR3 is 15 amino acids long.

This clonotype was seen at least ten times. This CDR3 is CASSHQGALDEKLFF. CDR3 DNA: TGCGCCAGCAGCCACCAGGGGGCTTTGGATGAAAAACTGTTTTTT. V gene TRBV4-1 combines with J gene TRBJ1-4; 8 nucleotides line up with TRBD1. This CDR3 has 15 amino acids. The germline gives CDR1 MGHRA, CDR2 YSYEKL. With V trimmed by 3 bases and J by 6 bases, 6 bases remained unmatched.

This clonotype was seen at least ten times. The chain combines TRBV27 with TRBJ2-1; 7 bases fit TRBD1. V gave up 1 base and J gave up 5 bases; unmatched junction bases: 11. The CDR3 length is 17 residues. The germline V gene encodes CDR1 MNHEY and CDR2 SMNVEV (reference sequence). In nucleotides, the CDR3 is TGTGCCAGCAGTTTATTTCCGGGACAGACAACGGACAATGAGCAGTTCTTC. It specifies CASSLFPGQTTDNEQFF.

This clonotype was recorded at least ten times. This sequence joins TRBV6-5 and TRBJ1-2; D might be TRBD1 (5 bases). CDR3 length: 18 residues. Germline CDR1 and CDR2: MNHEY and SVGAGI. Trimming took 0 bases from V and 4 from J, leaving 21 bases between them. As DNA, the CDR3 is TGTGCCAGCAGTTACTCGATAACCTCTCAGGGCTTTGGCTATGGCTACACCTTC. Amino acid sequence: CASSYSITSQGFGYGYTF.

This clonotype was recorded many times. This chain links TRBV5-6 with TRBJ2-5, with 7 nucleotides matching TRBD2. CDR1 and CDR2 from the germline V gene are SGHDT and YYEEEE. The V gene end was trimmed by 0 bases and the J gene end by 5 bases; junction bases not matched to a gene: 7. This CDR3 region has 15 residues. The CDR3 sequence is CASSLAAGVRETQYF. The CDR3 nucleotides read TGTGCCAGCAGCTTGGCCGCGGGAGTGAGGGAGACCCAGTACTTC.

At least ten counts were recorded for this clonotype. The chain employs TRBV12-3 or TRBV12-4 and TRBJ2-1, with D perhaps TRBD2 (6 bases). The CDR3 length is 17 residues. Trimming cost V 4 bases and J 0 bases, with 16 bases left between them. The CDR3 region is CASSSESGSGSYNEQFF. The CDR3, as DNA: TGTGCCAGCAGTTCGGAGAGCGGGTCTGGCTCCTACAATGAGCAGTTCTTC.